This T cell receptor (beta chain) was sequenced in a study of glioma-infiltrating T cells. There are many counts of this clonotype. Trimming removed 0 bases from V and 0 bases from J, with 8 bases in between. The CDR3 spans 15 residues. CDR1 is SGDLS and CDR2 is YYNGEE in the germline V gene. Using RNA template, CDR3s of TCR alpha and beta were amplified with iRepertoire arm-PCR. TCRdb analysed the multiplex PCR reads with MiXCR anew, one entry per CDR3 protein. Of roughly 2,700 distinct CDR3 sequences in the sample, around a third are singletons; the top ten hold 7.3%. Sequencing used glioma tissue, nonneoplastic brain tissue, or PBMCs (not recorded which). The genes are TRBV9 and TRBJ2-3; D unclear. The origin of this receptor is a human donor with low-grade glioma or glioblastoma, undergoing nonglioma brain surgery, or in good health (not recorded which). The CDR3 nucleotides are TGTGCCAGCAGCGTAGACTGGGCCAGCACAGATACGCAGTATTTT. It codes for CASSVDWASTDTQYF.